What follows are 17 T cell receptor beta chains derived from one specimen sequenced in a study of blood T cell dynamics during melanoma immunotherapy. Time point noted: pre-treatment baseline. The protocol was immunoSEQ multiplex PCR, while the TCRdb copy is restricted to in-frame clones and leaves out a portion. The sample contains approximately 17,000 clones, roughly 92% of which appear only once. The sequencing used blood, collected from a patient treated with checkpoint blockade. These receptors were collected from a human donor with melanoma.

This clone was counted a few times. The chain carries TRBV7-2 and TRBJ2-3; D is undetermined. Germline V gene data show CDR1 as SGHTA and CDR2 as FQGNSA. V lost 1 base to trimming and J lost 2 bases, with 10 bases between them. The CDR3 sequence is 15 residues long. In nucleotides, the CDR3 is TGTGCCAGCAGCTTAGGGTATAAATCCACAGATACGCAGTATTTT. Its translation: CASSLGYKSTDTQYF.

The V gene is TRBV19, the J gene TRBJ2-1, with 8 nucleotides matching TRBD2. V trimming: 7 bases; J trimming: 6 bases; junction bases outside the gene matches: 8. Germline values: CDR1 LNHDA, CDR2 SQIVND (reference sequence). The CDR3 sequence is 14 residues long. The CDR3 sequence: CASKNGRAANEQFF. The CDR3 nucleotides are TGTGCCAGTAAAAACGGGAGGGCCGCCAATGAGCAGTTCTTC.

This chain connects TRBV28 to TRBJ1-2; maybe TRBD1 (5 bases). Trimming shortened V by 6 bases and J by 4 bases, and 12 bases separated the two germline ends. In germline, CDR1 is MDHEN, CDR2 SYDVKM. This CDR3 spans 13 amino acids. CDR3 residues: CASSPSGTYGYTF. CDR3 DNA: TGTGCCAGCAGCCCCTCAGGGACCTATGGCTACACCTTC.

The rearrangement joins TRBV5-1 to TRBJ1-1; D is undetermined. Looked up from germline, CDR1 is SGHRS and CDR2 is YFSETQ. The length of the CDR3 is 14 residues. With 3 bases removed from V and 0 bases from J, the gap between germline ends came to 9 bases. The CDR3 nucleotides read TGCGCCAGCAGCTCCAGGACGCTGAACACTGAAGCTTTCTTT. Amino acids: CASSSRTLNTEAFF.

Of note for this clone: Within the sample, other DNA sequences also encode this same CDR3. The rearrangement joins TRBV6-1 to TRBJ2-6; tentatively, D is TRBD1 or TRBD2 (5 bases each). Germline-derived CDR1 and CDR2 are MNHNS and SASEGT. V lost 1 base and J lost 1, with 5 bases in between. The CDR3 length is 15 residues. The CDR3 bases are TGTGCCAGCAGTGAAGGGGGGTCTGGGGCCAACGTCCTGACTTTC. Translation: CASSEGGSGANVLTF.

V gene TRBV5-4 combines with J gene TRBJ2-4, with 7 nucleotides matching TRBD1. The junction had 3 bases not matched to a gene; V was cut back by 2 bases and J by 1 base. Germline CDR1 is SGHNT and CDR2 is YYREEE (reference sequence). This CDR3 region has 15 residues. CDR3 amino acids: CASSFDRAAKNIQYF. DNA of the CDR3: TGTGCCAGCAGCTTTGACAGGGCGGCCAAAAACATTCAGTACTTC. Full variable domain (rest looked up from reference TRBV5-4 and TRBJ2-4): ETGVTQSPTHLIKTRGQQVTLRCSSQSGHNTVSWYQQALGQGPQFIFQYYREEENGRGNFPPRFSGLQFPNYSSELNVNALELDDSALYLCASSFDRAAKNIQYFGAGTRLSVL.

The chain carries TRBV5-1 and TRBJ2-2; no definite D call. Between the trimmed V and J ends, which lost 1 base and 1 base, there was a span of 8 bases. Per the germline V gene, CDR1 is SGHRS and CDR2 is YFSETQ. The CDR3 sequence is 15 residues long. In DNA form, the CDR3 reads TGCGCCAGCAGCTTGCCGACGGTGAACACCGGGGAGCTGTTTTTT. Its translation: CASSLPTVNTGELFF.

This clone was seen once. The chain recombines TRBV7-9 with TRBJ2-1; no clear D gene. CDR3 size: 11 residues. Trimming pared 1 base from V and 10 bases from J, leaving 5 bases between. Looked up from germline, CDR1 is SEHNR and CDR2 is FQNEAQ (reference sequence). CDR3 coding DNA: TGTGCCAGCAGCTTAGAGGCCGAGCAGTTCTTC. Amino acid sequence: CASSLEAEQFF.

This chain joins TRBV18 and TRBJ2-2, with D possibly TRBD2 on 6 matching bases. The V gene's germline CDR1 is KGHSH and CDR2 LQKENI. The CDR3 length is 13 residues. Trimming left V 4 bases short and J 6 bases short, with 9 bases between. The CDR3 coding sequence is TGTGCCAGCTCACTAAGGGAGGCCGGGGAGCTGTTTTTT. Encoded protein: CASSLREAGELFF.

The chain links TRBV9 to TRBJ1-6; 9 bases line up with TRBD1. CDR1 and CDR2 from the germline V gene are SGDLS and YYNGEE. Trimming removed 0 bases from V and 8 bases from J; junction bases left unmatched: 12. The CDR3 totals 18 residues. CDR3 DNA sequence: TGTGCCAGCAGCGTAGAGAGTGGACCGGGACAGGGTCATTCACCCCTCCACTTT. It encodes CASSVESGPGQGHSPLHF. The variable domain in full, with the rest retrieved from reference TRBV9 and TRBJ1-6, is DSGVTQTPKHLITATGQRVTLRCSPRSGDLSVYWYQQSLDQGLQFLIQYYNGEERAKGNILERFSAQQFPDLHSELNLSSLELGDSALYFCASSVESGPGQGHSPLHFGNGTRLTVT.

The CDR3: CASAPGHLVGNEKLFF. CDR3 DNA sequence: TGCGCCAGCGCCCCGGGCCACTTGGTCGGGAATGAAAAACTGTTTTTT. The chain links TRBV10-1 to TRBJ1-4; D gene unclear. This CDR3 has 16 amino acids. Trimming removed 8 bases at V and 5 bases at J, with 21 bases between. CDR1 and CDR2 from the germline V gene are WNHNN and SYGVQD (reference sequence).

V is TRBV18 and J is TRBJ1-1; no reliable D call. The CDR3 covers 14 residues. Deletions cut 2 bases from V and 1 base from J, with 8 bases between. Germline-derived CDR1 and CDR2 are KGHSH and LQKENI. This CDR3 reads CASSPRQPNTEAFF. The CDR3 DNA is TGTGCCAGCTCACCAAGGCAGCCGAACACTGAAGCTTTCTTT.

The V call is TRBV18, the J call TRBJ1-1; 7 nucleotides line up with TRBD1. Germline CDR1 reads KGHSH; CDR2 reads LQKENI. This CDR3 comprises 15 residues. V lost 4 bases to trimming and J lost 0 bases; unmatched junction nucleotides: 5. The CDR3 sequence: CASSRDSFMNTEAFF. For the CDR3, the DNA is TGTGCCAGCTCACGGGACAGCTTCATGAACACTGAAGCTTTCTTT.

The V gene is TRBV7-9, the J gene TRBJ2-5; D tentatively fits TRBD1 or TRBD2 (6 bases each). Germline V gene sequence: CDR1 SEHNR, CDR2 FQNEAQ (reference sequence). CDR3 size: 14 residues. V was clipped by 1 base and J by 4 bases, with 10 bases between them. DNA for the CDR3: TGTGCCAGCAGCTTAGAACGGGGGCGAGAGACCCAGTACTTC. Its translation: CASSLERGRETQYF.

This rearrangement joins TRBV11-1 to TRBJ1-1; 7 bases match TRBD1. The CDR3 is 12 amino acids. Per germline, CDR1 SGHAT and CDR2 FQDESV (reference sequence). V shed 6 bases and J 4 bases; nucleotides not matched to a gene: 2. The CDR3 protein is CASRQGGTEAFF. CDR3 nucleotides: TGTGCCAGCAGGCAGGGGGGCACTGAAGCTTTCTTT.

J is TRBJ1-1 and V is TRBV5-1; D is unresolved. Trimming removed 5 bases at V and 2 bases at J, with 13 bases between. The CDR3 has 14 amino acids. The germline V gene has CDR1 SGHRS and CDR2 YFSETQ. The CDR3 spells CASSLSGVNTEAFF. DNA of the CDR3: TGCGCCAGCAGTTTGTCGGGAGTCAACACTGAAGCTTTCTTT.

The V and J genes are TRBV7-7 and TRBJ2-1; D unclear. This CDR3 is 13 amino acids long. Per germline, CDR1 SSHAT and CDR2 FNYEAQ (reference sequence). The V end lost 1 base, the J end lost 5 bases, and 6 bases lay between the germline ends. CDR3 protein: CASSLGQNNEQFF. The CDR3 nucleotides read TGTGCCAGCAGCTTAGGCCAGAACAATGAGCAGTTCTTC.